This T cell receptor beta chain comes out of a study of T cell responses to AZD1222 COVID-19 vaccine. Only in-frame clones appear in the TCRdb table, and some are missing; sequencing was by immunoSEQ multiplex PCR. The repertoire holds 90,000 or so clones, with roughly 90% as singletons. Study-wide points: Per reports, nearly half of all spike-specific TCRs target regions that are unmutated in variants.

The V gene lost 4 bases and the J gene lost 8 bases, with 14 bases spanning the gap. The CDR3 has 14 amino acids. CDR1 and CDR2 from the germline V gene are SGHAT and FQDESV (reference sequence). On this clone: Its antigen is unidentified.

V usage is TRBV11-1 and J usage is TRBJ1-4; a possible D gene is TRBD1 (5 bases). The specimen was peripheral blood, collected 28 days after the second AZD1222 dose. The clonotype was recovered from an adult who received the AZD1222 COVID-19 vaccine. CDR3 region: CASSWGALEEKLFF. DNA of the CDR3: TGTGCCAGCAGCTGGGGCGCCCTGGAGGAAAAACTGTTTTTT.